The T cell receptor (beta chain) described here comes from a study of blood T cell repertoires in COVID-19. Turning to the study itself: Collection of acute and convalescent COVID-19 samples took place in the United States, Italy and Spain.

Original methodology: The assay estimated nucleated cells by amplifying reference gene primers. Assay: immunoSEQ multiplex PCR; the TCRdb copy retains only in-frame clones and omits some. V, J and clone size derive from that table, while D and trimming were established from the DNA sequence. There are about 360,000 clones in the sample; around four fifths occur only once, and around 3% lies in the top ten. The CDR3 is 14 amino acids. This receptor was taken from a man aged 25-45 years with active or convalescent COVID-19. The gene calls are TRBV12-2 and TRBJ1-4; the D call of TRBD1 is as the table states it, not checked on the DNA. TRBV12-2 is a recognized pseudogene. Sequencing was carried out using peripheral blood. This CDR3 reads CASREGDSDEKLFF. The CDR3 bases are TGTGCAAGTCGCGAAGGGGACAGTGATGAAAAACTGTTTTTT.